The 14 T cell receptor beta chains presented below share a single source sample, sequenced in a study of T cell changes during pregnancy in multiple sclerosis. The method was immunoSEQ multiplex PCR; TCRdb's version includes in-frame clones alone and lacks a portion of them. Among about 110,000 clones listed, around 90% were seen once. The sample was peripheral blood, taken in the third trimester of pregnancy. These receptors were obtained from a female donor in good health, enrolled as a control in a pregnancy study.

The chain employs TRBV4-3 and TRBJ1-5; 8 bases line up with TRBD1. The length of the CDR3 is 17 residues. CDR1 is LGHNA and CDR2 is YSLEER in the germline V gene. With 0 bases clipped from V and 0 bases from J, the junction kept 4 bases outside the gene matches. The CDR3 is CASSQERTGSSNQPQHF. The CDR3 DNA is TGCGCCAGCAGCCAAGAAAGGACAGGGAGTAGCAATCAGCCCCAGCATTTT.

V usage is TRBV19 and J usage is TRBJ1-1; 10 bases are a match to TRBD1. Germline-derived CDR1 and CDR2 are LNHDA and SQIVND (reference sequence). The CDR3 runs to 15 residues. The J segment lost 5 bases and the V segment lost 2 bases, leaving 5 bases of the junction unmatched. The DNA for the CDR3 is TGTGCCAGTAGTATACGGACAGGGGGGGATACTGAAGCTTTCTTT. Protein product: CASSIRTGGDTEAFF.

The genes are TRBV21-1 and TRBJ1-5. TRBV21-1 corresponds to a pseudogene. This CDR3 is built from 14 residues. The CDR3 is CANSPRGSNQPQHF. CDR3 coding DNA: TGTGCCAACTCGCCCCGGGGTAGCAATCAGCCCCAGCATTTT.

CDR3 in DNA: TGTGCCAGCATGGACAGGGGAGCTGGGGGCTACACCTTC. Its translation: CASMDRGAGGYTF. The chain joins TRBV25-1 to TRBJ1-2, with 9 bases that match TRBD1. The V gene's germline CDR1 is MGHDK and CDR2 SYGVNS. The CDR3 runs to 13 residues. Germline trimming cut 7 bases from V and 8 bases from J; bases unmatched to any gene: 8.

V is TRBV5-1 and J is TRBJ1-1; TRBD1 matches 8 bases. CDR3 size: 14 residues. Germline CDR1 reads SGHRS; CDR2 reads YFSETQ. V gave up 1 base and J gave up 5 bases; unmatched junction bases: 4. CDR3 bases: TGCGCCAGCAGCTTGCAGGGGGCAAAAACTGAAGCTTTCTTT. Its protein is CASSLQGAKTEAFF.

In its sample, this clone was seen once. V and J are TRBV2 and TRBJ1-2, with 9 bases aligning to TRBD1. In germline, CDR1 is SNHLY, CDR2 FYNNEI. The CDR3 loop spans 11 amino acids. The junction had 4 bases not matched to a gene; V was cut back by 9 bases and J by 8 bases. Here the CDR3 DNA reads TGTGCCAGGGACAGGGGAGGCGGCTACACCTTC. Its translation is CARDRGGGYTF.

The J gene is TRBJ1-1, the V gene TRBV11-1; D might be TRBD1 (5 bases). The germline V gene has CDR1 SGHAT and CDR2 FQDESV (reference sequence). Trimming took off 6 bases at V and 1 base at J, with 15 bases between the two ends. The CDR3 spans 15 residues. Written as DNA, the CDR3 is TGTGCCAGCAGTCTTCTCGGGGGTGAGAACACTGAAGCTTTCTTT. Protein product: CASSLLGGENTEAFF.

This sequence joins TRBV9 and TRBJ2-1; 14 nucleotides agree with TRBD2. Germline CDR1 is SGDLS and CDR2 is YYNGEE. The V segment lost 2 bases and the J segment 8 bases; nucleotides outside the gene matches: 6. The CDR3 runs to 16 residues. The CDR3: CASSVTSGGAIDEQFF. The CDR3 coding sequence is TGTGCCAGCAGCGTGACTAGCGGGGGGGCAATTGATGAGCAGTTCTTC.

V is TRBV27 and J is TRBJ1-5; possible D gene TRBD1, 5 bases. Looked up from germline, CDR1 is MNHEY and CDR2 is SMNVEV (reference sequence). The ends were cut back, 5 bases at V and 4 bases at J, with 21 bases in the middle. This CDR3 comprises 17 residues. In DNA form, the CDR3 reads TGTGCCAGCAGTCGAGAGGGGCTGTCGGGGGGGAATCAGCCCCAGCATTTT. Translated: CASSREGLSGGNQPQHF.

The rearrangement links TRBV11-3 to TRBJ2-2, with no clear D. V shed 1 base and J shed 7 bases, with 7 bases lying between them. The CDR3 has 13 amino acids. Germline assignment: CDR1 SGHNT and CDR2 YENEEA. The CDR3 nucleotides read TGTGCCAGCAGCTTAGTAGAAGTCGGGGAGCTGTTTTTT. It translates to CASSLVEVGELFF.

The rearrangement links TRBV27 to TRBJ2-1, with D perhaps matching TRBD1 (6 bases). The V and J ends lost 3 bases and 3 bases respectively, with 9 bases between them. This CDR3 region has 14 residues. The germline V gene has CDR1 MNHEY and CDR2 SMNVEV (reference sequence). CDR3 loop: CASSFRGNYNEQFF. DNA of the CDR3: TGTGCCAGCAGTTTTAGGGGGAACTACAATGAGCAGTTCTTC.

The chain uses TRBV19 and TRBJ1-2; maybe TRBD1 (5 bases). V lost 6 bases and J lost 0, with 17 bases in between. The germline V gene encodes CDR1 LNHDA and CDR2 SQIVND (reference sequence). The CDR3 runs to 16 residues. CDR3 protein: CASSLKGALANYGYTF. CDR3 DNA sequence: TGTGCCAGTAGCTTGAAAGGGGCGCTCGCTAACTATGGCTACACCTTC. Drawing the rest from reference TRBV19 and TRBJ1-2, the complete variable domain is DGGITQSPKYLFRKEGQNVTLSCEQNLNHDAMYWYRQDPGQGLRLIYYSQIVNDFQKGDIAEGYSVSREKKESFPLTVTSAQKNPTAFYLCASSLKGALANYGYTFGSGTRLTVV.

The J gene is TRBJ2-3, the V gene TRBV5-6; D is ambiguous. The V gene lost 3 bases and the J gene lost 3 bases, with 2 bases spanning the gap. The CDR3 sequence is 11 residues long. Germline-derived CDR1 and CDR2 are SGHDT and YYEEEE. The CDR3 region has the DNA TGTGCCAGCAGCTCTACAGATACGCAGTATTTT. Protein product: CASSSTDTQYF.

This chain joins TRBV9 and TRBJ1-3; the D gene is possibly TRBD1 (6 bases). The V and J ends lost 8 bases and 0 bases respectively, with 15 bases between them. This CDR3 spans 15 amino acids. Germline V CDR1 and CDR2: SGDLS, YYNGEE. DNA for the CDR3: TGTGCCAGTACCCGACAGGAGAGCTCTGGAAACACCATATATTTT. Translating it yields CASTRQESSGNTIYF.